This T cell receptor (beta chain) is drawn from a study of PD-1 blockade in classical Hodgkin lymphoma. Study-wide background: Patients were administered nivolumab (3 mg/kg intravenously) every 2 weeks. Points from the study as a whole: CD4+ TCR diversity rose significantly by C4D1, and CD8+ TCR diversity did not. Possible causes of repertoire differences, disease activity or prior therapy, remain undefined.

This CDR3 comprises 14 residues. Looked up from germline, CDR1 is SNHLY and CDR2 is FYNNEI. With V trimmed by 4 bases and J by 3 bases, 5 bases remained unmatched. Each patient's relapse followed autologous stem cell transplantation, and brentuximab vedotin exposure varied. Patients had relapsed/refractory classical Hodgkin lymphoma with complete response, partial response or progressive disease as best response. Generated by immunoSEQ multiplex PCR, the TCRdb table keeps only in-frame clones and is missing some. The sample comprises about 46,000 clones, around 70% of which are singletons, and more than 9.5% rests with the top ten. In the case of this clone: Its specificity is unknown.

The chain links TRBV2 to TRBJ2-7; 8 bases agree with TRBD1. The source was peripheral blood mononuclear cells (PBMCs), collected at baseline. This TCR derives from a human donor with classical Hodgkin lymphoma. The CDR3 bases are TGTGCCAGCAGTGCGACAGGGGATGTCTACGAGCAGTACTTC. Encoded protein: CASSATGDVYEQYF.